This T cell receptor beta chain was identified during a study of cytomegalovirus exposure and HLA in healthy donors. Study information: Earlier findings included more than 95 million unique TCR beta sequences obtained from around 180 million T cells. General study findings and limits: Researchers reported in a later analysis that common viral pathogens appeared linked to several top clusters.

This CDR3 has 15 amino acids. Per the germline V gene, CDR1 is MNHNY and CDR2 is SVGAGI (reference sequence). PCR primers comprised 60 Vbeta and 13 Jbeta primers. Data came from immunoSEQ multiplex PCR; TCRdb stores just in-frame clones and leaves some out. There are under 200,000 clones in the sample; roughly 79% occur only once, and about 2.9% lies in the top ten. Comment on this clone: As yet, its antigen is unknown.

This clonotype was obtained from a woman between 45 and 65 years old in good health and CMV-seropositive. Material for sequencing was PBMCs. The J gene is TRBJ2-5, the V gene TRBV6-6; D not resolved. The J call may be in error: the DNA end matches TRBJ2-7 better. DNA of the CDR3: TGTGCCAGCAGTTACTCGCCCGCTGGTCGAGGCGAGCAGTACTTC. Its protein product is CASSYSPAGRGEQYF.